The 5 T cell receptor beta chains below all came from one sample that was sequenced in a study of blood T cells in healthy people across ages. Using a J-beta primer mix together with a sample-barcoded 5' primer, a second PCR was run for about 6 to 12 cycles. TCRdb passed the 5' RACE reads through MiXCR, listing each CDR3 protein once. The table has roughly 1,700,000 distinct CDR3 sequences, roughly 30% seen once. Sequenced sample: blood. These receptors came from a woman aged 30 to 39 in good health.

This rearrangement joins TRBV7-2 to TRBJ2-7; D gene ambiguous. Per germline, CDR1 SGHTA and CDR2 FQGNSA. The V end lost 4 bases, the J end lost 6 bases, and 19 bases lay between the germline ends. The CDR3 sequence is 15 residues long. The CDR3 bases are TGTGCCAGCAGCTCCCTTCCCTCCCGGGCGCGCGAGCAGTACTTC. As protein: CASSSLPSRAREQYF.

The chain carries TRBV28 and TRBJ2-1; 7 positions match TRBD2. This CDR3 is 12 amino acids long. The germline V gene encodes CDR1 MDHEN and CDR2 SYDVKM. V shed 7 bases and J 7 bases; nucleotides not matched to a gene: 4. The CDR3 DNA follows: TGTGCCAGCAATGAGGGAGGGAATGAGCAGTTCTTC. This gives the protein CASNEGGNEQFF.

Many counts were recorded for this clonotype. This sequence joins TRBV7-2 and TRBJ2-5, with 9 positions matching TRBD2. Germline V gene data show CDR1 as SGHTA and CDR2 as FQGNSA. This CDR3 has 15 amino acids. Losses at the gene ends were 4 bases for V and 2 bases for J; bases not matched to a gene: 5. CDR3 loop: CASSSALAGQETQYF. CDR3 bases: TGTGCCAGCAGCTCTGCACTAGCGGGTCAAGAGACCCAGTACTTC.

The CDR3 DNA reads TGTGCCAGCAGCTTAGTTTCGTCGGACTATGGCTACACCTTC. Its protein is CASSLVSSDYGYTF. The genes are TRBV7-2 and TRBJ1-2; unclear D gene. The V and J ends lost 1 base and 3 bases respectively, with 9 bases between them. Germline values: CDR1 SGHTA, CDR2 FQGNSA. The CDR3 runs 14 residues.

The V call is TRBV19, the J call TRBJ1-3; D unclear. CDR1 LNHDA and CDR2 SQIVND come from the germline V gene (reference sequence). The CDR3 has 15 residues. V lost 8 bases, J lost 0 bases, and 14 bases lay in between. CDR3 region: CASGNGLISGNTIYF. CDR3 nucleotide sequence: TGTGCCAGTGGTAATGGACTGATCTCTGGAAACACCATATATTTT. Looking up the rest from reference TRBV19 and TRBJ1-3 gives the full variable domain: DGGITQSPKYLFRKEGQNVTLSCEQNLNHDAMYWYRQDPGQGLRLIYYSQIVNDFQKGDIAEGYSVSREKKESFPLTVTSAQKNPTAFYLCASGNGLISGNTIYFGEGSWLTVV.